The entry that follows covers one TCR beta chain sequence. Its antigen is unknown. The data stem from a study of shared clonotypes between healthy human individuals. Study observations and caveats: The researchers took only blood, and tissue repertoires probably look different.

Assay used: immunoSEQ multiplex PCR; TCRdb lists only in-frame clones, some missing. Among about 450,000 clones listed, more than 75% were seen once. Every contributor of samples was a Caucasian grown-up residing in Nashville, Tennessee. Genomic DNA of unsorted samples came from some 90 million PBMCs. CDR3 length: 12 residues. Trimming shortened V by 4 bases and J by 6 bases, and 6 bases separated the two germline ends. The V gene's germline CDR1 is LGHNA and CDR2 YNFKEQ. The chain combines TRBV4-2 with TRBJ2-2; D remains ambiguous. Input material: PBMCs. The source of this sequence is a woman aged 40 to 55 in good health. Some clones in this sample may be carry-over from other donors' samples. CDR3 loop: CASSLEAGELFF. CDR3 sequence (DNA): TGTGCCAGCAGCCTTGAGGCCGGGGAGCTGTTTTTT.